This TCR beta chain originates from a study of cytomegalovirus exposure and HLA in healthy donors (dated by TCRdb to about 2017). At the level of the whole study: In an earlier analysis of 587 of the donors, 276 Gb of sequence data and 117 million unique TCR beta sequences from 180 million or so T cells were reported. Several DR-DQ haplotypes were treated as single units for association and clustering because of strong linkage in the cohort. A later analysis re-examined previously published TCR beta repertoires from just over 650 donors and added high-resolution HLA genotyping to investigate patterns of TCR occurrence. In the later analysis, no new phenotypic data were used to find candidate immune exposures; instead, reliance was placed on TCR beta sequences and their occurrence across donors. To predict cytomegalovirus infection status, the study brought together high-throughput TCR immunosequencing, statistical association of individual TCRs with disease status, and machine learning. All discovery cohort repertoires had been generated on a single sequencing platform. On average, around 230,000 unique TCR beta nucleotide sequences were sequenced per donor among about 400 genotyped donors of the cohort, with roughly 20% of those sequences being non-productive. In a later genetic analysis, genome-wide SNP genotypes for about 60% of the 666 donors were used, and that subset was treated as a discovery cohort. The genetic ancestry cluster associated with self-reported Caucasian donors included over 80% of the 398 genotyped donors. The T cell repertoires of about 700 subjects were profiled by immunosequencing and related to cytomegalovirus serostatus. The study aimed to test whether cataloging public T cell receptors could reveal signatures of past pathogen exposure. In an earlier analysis of several hundred of the donors, high-throughput TCR beta sequencing was used to judge whether each TCR beta V gene segment behaved as functional or pseudogenic. About 280 gigabases of sequencing data and around 87 million unique TCR sequences were included in an early release covering about 600 HLA-typed donors. Donor age, sex, ethnicity and CMV serostatus were compiled alongside the repertoire data. HLA typing covered class I and class II loci at four-digit resolution. In addition to the first cohort of about 650 subjects, a separate validation cohort of about 120 different subjects was used. Typing coverage differed by locus: A, B, C, DRB1 and DQB1 were typed in about 620-630 donors, DQA1 in roughly 510, DPA1 in some 600, and DPB1 in around 490.

The investigation overall reported the following: In a later analysis, several top co-occurrence clusters were reported to appear linked to parvovirus B19, influenza, CMV and Epstein-Barr virus. In a later analysis, most CMV-associated TCR beta chains were found to appear HLA-restricted, with HLA associations seemingly driven largely by CMV exposure. The cohort was sequenced for TCR beta chains only, and without alpha or paired-chain data the features that could be detected were limited. The authors suggested that the approach could potentially be extended to other disease states and immunological phenotypes. Sequencing depth was assumed to be roughly uniform across donors in the presence/absence analyses, though that assumption may not hold. The sequencing pipeline was judged likely to have produced a cluster of highly shared sequence variants as a technical artifact. In a later analysis, TCR association rates were found to vary across HLA loci, with the most associated TCRs seen for DRB1 alleles and the fewest for HLA-C alleles. In an earlier analysis of some 640 of the donors, most TCR beta V segments were observed in productive rearrangements about 90% or about 30% of the time, broadly matching IMGT annotations. Because HLA typing was unavailable for some donors at each locus, only the typed subset was used in association tests. A further reported finding was that TCR beta sequences accurately predicted the HLA-A and HLA-B alleles for most subjects in the first cohort. Linkage disequilibrium might explain the correlated functional status among segregating V segments, but an unknown experimental factor could not be ruled out. Over 15 rarely observed V segments, including chromosome 9 orphons, were excluded from the earlier analysis of approximately 500 of the donors because counts were too low. In vitro tests confirmed that a few of the cytomegalovirus-associated TCR beta chains recognize cytomegalovirus antigens. The only immune exposure information available for the cohort was CMV serostatus. The study gave a list of around 170 TCR beta chains associated with cytomegalovirus. When HLA alleles, especially DR and DQ, strongly co-occurred, TCR associations were difficult to assign to individual alleles. In a later genetic analysis, a missense DCLRE1C variant was associated with V-gene and J-gene trimming of TCR beta chains, and the association was replicated in an independent cohort. According to a later genetic analysis, donors in an Asian-associated ancestry cluster had fewer N-insertions in productive TCRs than the roughly 670-donor mean. The classifier was reported to diagnose cytomegalovirus status with high specificity and sensitivity in both the original and validation cohorts. Because the 87-base-pair reads could not distinguish some IMGT-functional V segments, including TRBV6-2 and TRBV6-3, those segments were excluded. In a later analysis, HLA-associated TCR beta chains showed more clonal expansion and lower generation probabilities than non-associated chains that were equally common. Most TCR sequences were seen in very few donors, while some public TCRs were found in many individuals. Specific HLA alleles were associated with more than 15,000 TCR beta sequences at a false discovery rate of 0.05 in a later analysis.

Concerning this clone itself: It has no known antigen specificity. Base qualities are not recorded, but no much larger clone differs from it by a single base.

The cohort was made up of about 610 healthy bone marrow donors. Cohort members were all nominally healthy when sampled, although unrecorded immune exposures were likely present. The donor was CMV seronegative and belonged to the group of 350 or so seronegative cohort members. A peripheral blood sample was collected from each donor, and TCR beta sequencing was performed on peripheral blood mononuclear cells. The Qiagen DNeasy Blood Extraction Kit was used to extract genomic DNA from the blood cell samples. From the germline V gene (reference sequence), CDR1 is MNHNY and CDR2 is SVGAGI. Deletion took 7 bases off V and 4 bases off J, with a span of 17 bases between the germline ends. The CDR3, cysteine through phenylalanine, is 14 amino acids long. This entry keeps only the CDR3 DNA: 42 bases, framed from base 1. Preparation of the library involved the immunoSEQ multiplex PCR assay. A mixture of 60 forward primers for TCR Vbeta segments and 13 reverse primers for TCR Jbeta segments was used in the multiplex PCR. The CDR3 region of rearranged TCR beta genes was amplified from genomic DNA by a multiplex PCR assay. Amplified TCR beta libraries were sequenced as 87-base-pair reads on the Illumina HiSeq System. The authors' pipeline ran thus. A later analysis counted some 74 million unique TCR beta chains across the 650 to 800 repertoires, and 10 million to 11 million of these chains were shared by at least two donors. To remove PCR and sequencing errors, raw reads were error-corrected and collapsed into unique sequences using a nearest-neighbor algorithm that merged closely related sequences. CDR3 sequences were aligned to IMGT reference sequences to assign V, D and J gene segments. For a sequence to be retained, a match of at least six nucleotides was required to both a V gene segment and a J gene segment. A rearrangement was called productive if the CDR3 had no stop codons and remained in frame with V and J, and every other rearrangement was called non-productive. CDR3 was defined by IMGT convention, running from the second conserved V-encoded cysteine to the conserved J-encoded phenylalanine. In an earlier analysis of more than 550 of the donors, sequences lacking an unambiguous match to a single V gene segment were excluded. An earlier analysis of about 590 of the donors classified V segments as functional when productive rearrangements were above 56.7% and as segregating when the standard deviation between donors was above 5%. A statistical classification framework was developed to diagnose cytomegalovirus status using the catalog of TCR beta chain sequences. A later analysis assigned V and J genes by comparing TCR nucleotide sequences with IMGT/GENE-DB human TR gene sequences. The TCRdist pipeline was used in a later analysis to assign CDR3 sequences and most-parsimonious VDJ recombination scenarios. In a later analysis, each TCR beta chain was defined by its CDR3 amino acid sequence together with its V-gene family, and reads without a unique V-gene family were excluded. As a way to deal with suspected cross-contamination and a sequencing artifact, a later analysis dropped over 550 nucleotide sequences that were highly shared and had low generation probability. For each public chain, a later analysis derived a clonal expansion index from normalized ranks of inferred template counts within each repertoire. In a later analysis, generation probabilities were computed using a VDJ recombination model fitted to out-of-frame rearrangements, and the results were checked against IGoR. A later analysis scored TCR-TCR, TCR-HLA and TCR-CMV co-occurrence with hypergeometric tests, applying a repertoire-size bias correction to TCR pairs. False discovery rates were estimated in a later analysis by permuting HLA or CMV assignments 20 times. In a later analysis, co-occurring TCRs were grouped using DBSCAN, with TCRdist sequence similarity added in when clustering inside HLA-allele-positive subsets. For co-occurrence clustering, repertoires with fewer than 30,000 or more than 120,000 public chains were excluded, along with roughly five repertoires with anomalous nucleotide sharing. TCRdb holds this immuneACCESS table with in-frame rearrangements only. Some clones are missing; in checked studies, unresolved V genes explain under half, and the rest has no known cause. Clone size and the V and J calls come from that table; the DNA yielded D and trimming. The sample yields 130,000 to 150,000 clones; around 77% were counted once. Roughly 4.6% of the sample belongs to the ten largest clones.

The sequence was collected from a woman in her forties or fifties in good health and CMV-seronegative. The chain employs TRBV6-6 and TRBJ2-7, and possibly TRBD1, on 5 matching bases. The material sequenced was PBMCs. In nucleotide form, the sequence is TGTGCCAGCATGATGAAGGAGACAGCGTACGAGCAGTACTTC. The encoded protein is CASMMKETAYEQYF.